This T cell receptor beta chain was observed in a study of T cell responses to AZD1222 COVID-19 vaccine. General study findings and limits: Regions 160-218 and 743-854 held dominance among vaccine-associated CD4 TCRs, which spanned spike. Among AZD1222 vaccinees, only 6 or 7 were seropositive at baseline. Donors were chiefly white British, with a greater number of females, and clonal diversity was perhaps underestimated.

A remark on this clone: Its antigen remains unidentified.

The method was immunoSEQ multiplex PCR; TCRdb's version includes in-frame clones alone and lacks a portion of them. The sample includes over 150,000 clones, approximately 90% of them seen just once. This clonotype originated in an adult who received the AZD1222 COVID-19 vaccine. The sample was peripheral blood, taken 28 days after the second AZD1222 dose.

The CDR3 loop reads CASSQGAGPPGDEQFF. CDR3 nucleotides: TGCGCCAGCAGCCAAGGGGCCGGGCCCCCTGGGGATGAGCAGTTCTTC. V usage is TRBV4-1 and J usage is TRBJ2-1; D call uncertain. This CDR3 contains 16 residues. Germline V gene sequence: CDR1 MGHRA, CDR2 YSYEKL. The V and J ends lost 1 base and 8 bases respectively, with 18 bases between them.